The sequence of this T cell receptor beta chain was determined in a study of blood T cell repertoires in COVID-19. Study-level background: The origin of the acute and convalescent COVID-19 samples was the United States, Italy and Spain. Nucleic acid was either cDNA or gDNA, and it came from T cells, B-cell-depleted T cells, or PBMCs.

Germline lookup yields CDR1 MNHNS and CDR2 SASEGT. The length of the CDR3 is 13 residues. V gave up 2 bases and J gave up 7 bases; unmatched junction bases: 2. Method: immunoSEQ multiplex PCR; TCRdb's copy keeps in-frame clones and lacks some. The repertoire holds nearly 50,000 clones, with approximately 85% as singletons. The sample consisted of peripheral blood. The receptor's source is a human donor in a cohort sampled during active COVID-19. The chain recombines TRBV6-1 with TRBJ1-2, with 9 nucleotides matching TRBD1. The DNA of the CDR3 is TGTGCCAGCAGTGAACAGACAGGGGGTGGCTACACCTTC. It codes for CASSEQTGGGYTF.